This T cell receptor (beta chain) was sequenced during a study of T cell responses to AZD1222 COVID-19 vaccine. In germline, CDR1 is SGDLS, CDR2 YYNGEE. V lost 3 bases to trimming and J lost 1 base, with 17 bases between them. This CDR3 is 16 amino acids long. Using immunoSEQ multiplex PCR, the repertoire was profiled, and TCRdb retains in-frame clones only, with some absent. The sample consists of 140,000 or so clones, around 90% of them appearing once. The J gene is TRBJ2-7, the V gene TRBV9; possible D gene TRBD1, 5 bases. The receptor comes from an adult who received the AZD1222 COVID-19 vaccine. Sequences were derived from peripheral blood, sampled 28 days after the second AZD1222 dose. The CDR3 region has the DNA TGTGCCAGCAGCGCCTCCAGGGCGGAACCTTCCTACGAGCAGTACTTC. Its protein product is CASSASRAEPSYEQYF.